These T cell receptor beta chains were read from a single sample in a study of early T cells in non-severe SARS-CoV-2 infection. One entry per CDR3 protein results from TCRdb running MiXCR on the 5' RACE reads. The sample has around 64,000 distinct CDR3 sequences; 10% to 12% are singletons. The sample consisted of whole blood, taken at baseline. These receptors were collected from an adult who was a healthcare worker with PCR-confirmed SARS-CoV-2 infection or an uninfected control (not recorded which). Both conserved end residues are part of each CDR3. D genes are given only for firm matches. Clone size is shown for a subset of rows, as once, few, many or a class of expanded clone.

j_call: TRBJ2-7; d_call: .; clone_size: few; v_call: TRBV21-1; cdr3_length: 15; cdr3_aa: CASSTGTSGSHEQYF; cdr3_nt: TGTGCCAGCAGCACTGGGACTAGCGGGAGCCACGAGCAGTACTTC
j_call: TRBJ2-5; d_call: .; clone_size: .; v_call: TRBV6-5; cdr3_length: 14; cdr3_aa: CASSIQGVRETQYF; cdr3_nt: TGTGCCAGCAGTATACAGGGTGTCAGGGAGACCCAGTACTTC
j_call: TRBJ2-3; d_call: .; clone_size: .; v_call: TRBV24-1; cdr3_length: 13; cdr3_aa: CATSDWKSDTQYF; cdr3_nt: TGTGCCACCAGTGATTGGAAGTCAGATACGCAGTATTTT
j_call: TRBJ2-3; d_call: .; clone_size: few; v_call: TRBV15; cdr3_length: 14; cdr3_aa: CATSRDRGPDTQYF; cdr3_nt: TGTGCCACCAGCAGAGATCGAGGTCCCGATACGCAGTATTTT
j_call: TRBJ2-7; d_call: .; clone_size: many; v_call: TRBV9; cdr3_length: 14; cdr3_aa: CASSLRDGTYEQYF; cdr3_nt: TGTGCCAGCAGCCTCCGGGACGGGACCTACGAGCAGTACTTC
j_call: TRBJ2-3; d_call: .; clone_size: few; v_call: TRBV5-1; cdr3_length: 13; cdr3_aa: CASSPEGTDTQYF; cdr3_nt: TGCGCCAGCAGCCCGGAAGGCACAGATACGCAGTATTTT
j_call: TRBJ2-5; d_call: .; clone_size: many; v_call: TRBV21-1; cdr3_length: 16; cdr3_aa: CASSARTGKREETQYF; cdr3_nt: TGTGCCAGCAGCGCTCGGACAGGGAAGCGGGAAGAGACCCAGTACTTC
j_call: TRBJ1-5; d_call: .; clone_size: medium-sized; v_call: TRBV5-1; cdr3_length: 13; cdr3_aa: CASSLEGDKPQHF; cdr3_nt: TGCGCCAGCAGCTTGGAAGGGGACAAGCCCCAGCATTTT
j_call: TRBJ2-1; d_call: .; clone_size: .; v_call: TRBV25-1; cdr3_length: 13; cdr3_aa: CATRDNSYNEQFF; cdr3_nt: TGTGCCACCCGGGACAACTCCTACAATGAGCAGTTCTTC
j_call: TRBJ2-7; d_call: .; clone_size: .; v_call: TRBV7-7; cdr3_length: 13; cdr3_aa: CASSLFSGYEQYF; cdr3_nt: TGTGCTAGCAGCTTATTTTCGGGATACGAGCAGTACTTC
j_call: TRBJ2-7; d_call: .; clone_size: few; v_call: TRBV18; cdr3_length: 12; cdr3_aa: CASSPTLYEQYF; cdr3_nt: TGTGCCAGCTCACCAACCCTCTACGAGCAGTACTTC
j_call: TRBJ2-7; d_call: TRBD2; clone_size: .; v_call: TRBV9; cdr3_length: 14; cdr3_aa: CASSASGTSVEQYF; cdr3_nt: TGTGCCAGCAGCGCCTCCGGGACTAGTGTCGAGCAGTACTTC
j_call: TRBJ2-7; d_call: .; clone_size: .; v_call: TRBV6-2/TRBV6-3; cdr3_length: 15; cdr3_aa: CASSWGGWSSYEQYF; cdr3_nt: TGTGCCAGCAGTTGGGGCGGTTGGAGCTCCTACGAGCAGTACTTC
j_call: TRBJ2-2; d_call: .; clone_size: few; v_call: TRBV4-2; cdr3_length: 15; cdr3_aa: CASSQVARDGRELFF; cdr3_nt: TGTGCCAGCAGCCAAGTAGCCCGCGATGGCCGGGAGCTGTTTTTT
j_call: TRBJ2-5; d_call: TRBD2; clone_size: few; v_call: TRBV10-3; cdr3_length: 16; cdr3_aa: CAISEILGLARETQYF; cdr3_nt: TGTGCCATCAGCGAGATATTAGGACTAGCACGGGAGACCCAGTACTTC
j_call: TRBJ2-5; d_call: .; clone_size: few; v_call: TRBV5-1; cdr3_length: 16; cdr3_aa: CASSLDVGVGRETQYF; cdr3_nt: TGCGCCAGCAGCTTGGACGTAGGGGTTGGAAGGGAGACCCAGTACTTC
j_call: TRBJ2-1; d_call: TRBD1; clone_size: .; v_call: TRBV12-3/TRBV12-4; cdr3_length: 15; cdr3_aa: CASSLRDSLYNEQFF; cdr3_nt: TGTGCCAGCAGTTTACGGGACAGCCTTTACAATGAGCAGTTCTTC
j_call: TRBJ1-5; d_call: TRBD1; clone_size: .; v_call: TRBV19; cdr3_length: 15; cdr3_aa: CASSQGQGSNQPQHF; cdr3_nt: TGTGCCAGTAGTCAGGGACAGGGAAGCAATCAGCCCCAGCATTTT
j_call: TRBJ2-5; d_call: .; clone_size: many; v_call: TRBV2; cdr3_length: 14; cdr3_aa: CASRWGGVRETQYF; cdr3_nt: TGTGCCAGCAGATGGGGGGGCGTCCGAGAGACCCAGTACTTC
j_call: TRBJ2-2; d_call: .; clone_size: .; v_call: TRBV11-2; cdr3_length: 15; cdr3_aa: CASSLYSVSTGELFF; cdr3_nt: TGTGCCAGCAGCTTATATAGCGTGAGCACCGGGGAGCTGTTTTTT
j_call: TRBJ2-7; d_call: TRBD2; clone_size: once; v_call: TRBV28; cdr3_length: 14; cdr3_aa: CASSHPGGGYEQYF; cdr3_nt: TGTGCCAGCAGTCACCCGGGGGGAGGCTACGAGCAGTACTTC
j_call: TRBJ1-1; d_call: .; clone_size: .; v_call: TRBV6-6; cdr3_length: 13; cdr3_aa: CASIQGFVTEAFF; cdr3_nt: TGTGCCAGCATCCAGGGGTTTGTGACTGAAGCTTTCTTT
j_call: TRBJ2-6; d_call: .; clone_size: many; v_call: TRBV2; cdr3_length: 16; cdr3_aa: CASSPTAHSGANVLTF; cdr3_nt: TGTGCCAGCTCTCCCACTGCACACTCTGGGGCCAACGTCCTGACTTTC
j_call: TRBJ2-7; d_call: .; clone_size: few; v_call: TRBV20-1; cdr3_length: 12; cdr3_aa: CSARRGSYEQYF; cdr3_nt: TGCAGTGCTAGGCGGGGTTCCTACGAGCAGTACTTC
j_call: TRBJ2-3; d_call: .; clone_size: few; v_call: TRBV2; cdr3_length: 12; cdr3_aa: CASKGSGDTQYF; cdr3_nt: TGTGCCAGCAAGGGGTCTGGAGATACGCAGTATTTT
j_call: TRBJ1-6; d_call: .; clone_size: .; v_call: TRBV9; cdr3_length: 16; cdr3_aa: CASSPLRGGDNSPLHF; cdr3_nt: TGTGCCAGCAGCCCATTAAGGGGGGGAGACAATTCACCCCTCCACTTT
j_call: TRBJ1-6; d_call: .; clone_size: few; v_call: TRBV9; cdr3_length: 13; cdr3_aa: CASSSGVNSPLHF; cdr3_nt: TGTGCCAGCAGCTCAGGGGTCAATTCACCCCTCCACTTT
j_call: TRBJ2-2; d_call: .; clone_size: many; v_call: TRBV5-4; cdr3_length: 14; cdr3_aa: CASSPAGVGGELFF; cdr3_nt: TGTGCCAGCAGCCCGGCCGGGGTTGGCGGGGAGCTGTTTTTT
j_call: TRBJ1-1; d_call: .; clone_size: .; v_call: TRBV28; cdr3_length: 15; cdr3_aa: CASSFTGGLNTEAFF; cdr3_nt: TGTGCCAGCAGTTTTACCGGAGGCTTGAACACTGAAGCTTTCTTT
j_call: TRBJ2-1; d_call: .; clone_size: many; v_call: TRBV11-3; cdr3_length: 11; cdr3_aa: CASSFNTEQFF; cdr3_nt: TGTGCCAGCAGCTTTAACACTGAGCAGTTCTTC
j_call: TRBJ1-1; d_call: .; clone_size: few; v_call: TRBV6-1; cdr3_length: 13; cdr3_aa: CASSEEGGTEAFF; cdr3_nt: TGTGCCAGCAGTGAAGAAGGGGGGACTGAAGCTTTCTTT
j_call: TRBJ1-1; d_call: TRBD1; clone_size: few; v_call: TRBV6-5; cdr3_length: 15; cdr3_aa: CASSSIQGAATEAFF; cdr3_nt: TGTGCCAGCAGTTCCATACAGGGGGCAGCCACTGAAGCTTTCTTT
j_call: TRBJ1-2; d_call: .; clone_size: few; v_call: TRBV7-2; cdr3_length: 13; cdr3_aa: CASSLGFDYGYTF; cdr3_nt: TGTGCCAGCAGCTTAGGGTTTGACTATGGCTACACCTTC
j_call: TRBJ2-1; d_call: .; clone_size: few; v_call: TRBV4-3; cdr3_length: 17; cdr3_aa: CASSQVLSRGSYNEQFF; cdr3_nt: TGCGCCAGCAGCCAAGTCCTATCGAGGGGGTCCTACAATGAGCAGTTCTTC
j_call: TRBJ1-2; d_call: TRBD1; clone_size: .; v_call: TRBV7-9; cdr3_length: 13; cdr3_aa: CASSHSTGDGYTF; cdr3_nt: TGTGCCAGCAGCCACTCTACAGGGGACGGCTACACCTTC
j_call: TRBJ2-5; d_call: .; clone_size: .; v_call: TRBV5-1; cdr3_length: 13; cdr3_aa: CASSLGARETQYF; cdr3_nt: TGCGCCAGCAGCTTGGGGGCCAGGGAGACCCAGTACTTC
j_call: TRBJ1-1; d_call: .; clone_size: .; v_call: TRBV5-6; cdr3_length: 12; cdr3_aa: CASSFPNTEAFF; cdr3_nt: TGTGCCAGCAGCTTTCCGAACACTGAAGCTTTCTTT
j_call: TRBJ1-1; d_call: .; clone_size: many; v_call: TRBV5-1; cdr3_length: 14; cdr3_aa: CASSLGGQNTEAFF; cdr3_nt: TGCGCCAGCAGCTTGGGGGGACAGAACACTGAAGCTTTCTTT
j_call: TRBJ2-3; d_call: TRBD2; clone_size: few; v_call: TRBV20-1; cdr3_length: 14; cdr3_aa: CSARRLAGEDTQYF; cdr3_nt: TGCAGTGCTAGAAGACTAGCGGGAGAAGATACGCAGTATTTT
j_call: TRBJ2-2; d_call: .; clone_size: many; v_call: TRBV6-5; cdr3_length: 12; cdr3_aa: CASWPNTGELFF; cdr3_nt: TGTGCCAGCTGGCCTAACACCGGGGAGCTGTTTTTT
j_call: TRBJ2-1; d_call: .; clone_size: .; v_call: TRBV5-1; cdr3_length: 15; cdr3_aa: CASSLVVTSGNEQFF; cdr3_nt: TGCGCCAGCAGCTTGGTCGTTACCTCAGGGAATGAGCAGTTCTTC
j_call: TRBJ2-1; d_call: .; clone_size: many; v_call: TRBV7-9; cdr3_length: 13; cdr3_aa: CASSLGSYNEQFF; cdr3_nt: TGTGCCAGCAGCTTAGGATCCTACAATGAGCAGTTCTTC
j_call: TRBJ2-5; d_call: .; clone_size: .; v_call: TRBV13; cdr3_length: 20; cdr3_aa: CASSLYIRTSGKTVQETQYF; cdr3_nt: TGTGCCAGCAGCCTCTATATCCGAACTTCGGGAAAAACTGTCCAAGAGACCCAGTACTTC
j_call: TRBJ1-5; d_call: TRBD1; clone_size: few; v_call: TRBV30; cdr3_length: 13; cdr3_aa: CAWGTGVLQPQHF; cdr3_nt: TGTGCCTGGGGGACAGGGGTATTACAGCCCCAGCATTTT
j_call: TRBJ2-1; d_call: TRBD1; clone_size: .; v_call: TRBV7-6; cdr3_length: 14; cdr3_aa: CASSLAARGHEQFF; cdr3_nt: TGTGCCAGCAGCTTAGCGGCCAGGGGGCATGAGCAGTTCTTC
j_call: TRBJ1-2; d_call: .; clone_size: .; v_call: TRBV29-1; cdr3_length: 12; cdr3_aa: CSVGYTDYGYTF; cdr3_nt: TGCAGCGTTGGGTACACGGATTATGGCTACACCTTC
j_call: TRBJ2-3; d_call: TRBD2; clone_size: .; v_call: TRBV20-1; cdr3_length: 13; cdr3_aa: CSAGGGSTDTQCF; cdr3_nt: TGCAGTGCAGGCGGGGGGAGTACAGATACGCAGTGTTTT
j_call: TRBJ2-1; d_call: TRBD1; clone_size: few; v_call: TRBV24-1; cdr3_length: 13; cdr3_aa: CATLVAGGNEQFF; cdr3_nt: TGTGCCACCCTGGTGGCAGGGGGCAATGAGCAGTTCTTC
j_call: TRBJ2-3; d_call: .; clone_size: few; v_call: TRBV5-1; cdr3_length: 13; cdr3_aa: CASSTDTTDTQYF; cdr3_nt: TGCGCCAGCAGTACGGATACAACAGATACGCAGTATTTT
j_call: TRBJ1-6; d_call: .; clone_size: many; v_call: TRBV3-1; cdr3_length: 14; cdr3_aa: CASSLQDSNSPLHF; cdr3_nt: TGTGCCAGCAGCCTCCAGGATTCTAATTCACCCCTCCACTTT
j_call: TRBJ1-1; d_call: .; clone_size: .; v_call: TRBV20-1; cdr3_length: 13; cdr3_aa: CSAVDKTNTEAFF; cdr3_nt: TGCAGTGCAGTGGACAAGACGAACACTGAAGCTTTCTTT